The table lists the clone carrying this T cell receptor delta chain with a few counts. TCRdb's protein, taken from a much larger clone, differs from this DNA's translation at residue 7, likely owing to a read error; the protein displayed comes from the DNA. This record belongs to a study of γδ T cells in repeated Plasmodium falciparum infection. Study summary: Malian children with intense seasonal malaria exposure were compared with matched Australian children. Sampling occurred at baseline, pre-infection for selected infections, and 21 days post-infection.

TCRdb re-called the multiplex PCR reads through CATT. Among roughly 93,000 delta-chain clones listed, approximately 0.92% were seen once. Gammadelta T cells were flow-sorted from PBMC into Vgamma9/Vdelta2+ and Vdelta2-negative populations for bulk analysis. This CDR3 region has 16 residues. The V end was cut by 6 bases, the J end by 0 bases, with 17 bases between. The V gene's germline CDR1 is TSWWSYY and CDR2 QGS. The sample was gamma-delta T cells from blood. The gene calls are TRDV1 and TRDJ1; D uncertain. TCRdb supplies no J gene; here it was assigned by aligning the nucleotide sequence to germline. This clonotype originated in a pool of human donors (malaria-infected and uninfected, not separated). In DNA, the CDR3 is TGTGCTCTTGGCCCCCTGAGGGTTGAGCACACCGATAAACTCATCTTT. Translating it yields CALGPLRVEHTDKLIF.